One and the same sample provided the 5 T cell receptor beta chains below, sequenced in a study of cytomegalovirus exposure and HLA in healthy donors. The PCR ran on 60 Vbeta and 13 Jbeta primers. Measured with immunoSEQ multiplex PCR; TCRdb has only the in-frame clones, and not every one. Of roughly 120,000 clones in the sample, 77% were seen once. The sample taken for sequencing was PBMCs. These receptors were obtained from a man aged 18 to 30 in good health and CMV-seropositive.

The CDR3 nucleotides read TGTGCCAGCAGCGATCTCCAGGGGCGCGGGAACACTGAAGCTTTCTTT. Amino acids: CASSDLQGRGNTEAFF. The rearrangement uses TRBV7-9 and TRBJ1-1; D is perhaps TRBD1 (6 bases). Germline CDR1 and CDR2: SEHNR and FQNEAQ (reference sequence). The CDR3 extends over 16 amino acids. Trimming removed 5 bases at V and 1 base at J, with 17 bases between. The complete variable domain, with remaining parts taken from reference TRBV7-9 and TRBJ1-1, reads DTGVSQNPRHKITKRGQNVTFRCDPISEHNRLYWYRQTLGQGPEFLTYFQNEAQLEKSRLLSDRFSAERPKGSFSTLEIQRTEQGDSAMYLCASSDLQGRGNTEAFFGQGTRLTVV.

The chain is built from TRBV15 and TRBJ1-5, with D maybe TRBD1 (5 bases). The CDR3 contains 17 residues. CDR1 LNHNV and CDR2 YYDKDF come from the germline V gene (reference sequence). Trimming took off 0 bases at V and 2 bases at J, with 14 bases between the two ends. In nucleotides, the CDR3 is TGTGCCACCAGCAGAGATGGGGCAAGGGGCGGCAATCAGCCCCAGCATTTT. Its protein is CATSRDGARGGNQPQHF.

The chain joins TRBV6-1 to TRBJ1-3, with 9 bases that match TRBD1. The CDR3 has 15 residues. The germline V gene has CDR1 MNHNS and CDR2 SASEGT. With 4 bases clipped from V and 2 bases from J, the junction kept 3 bases outside the gene matches. The CDR3 sequence is CASSGGQGTGNTIYF. CDR3 DNA sequence: TGTGCCAGCAGTGGAGGACAGGGGACTGGAAACACCATATATTTT.

This clone occurred once. The chain links TRBV6-1 to TRBJ2-1; 7 bases align to TRBD2. V was clipped by 0 bases and J by 6 bases; unmatched bases: 2. Germline loops: CDR1 MNHNS, CDR2 SASEGT. This CDR3 is 14 amino acids long. CDR3 coding DNA: TGTGCCAGCAGTGAAGCGGGAGGGCGCAATGAGCAGTTCTTC. It is translated as CASSEAGGRNEQFF.

V usage is TRBV5-6 and J usage is TRBJ1-2; D is unresolved. V lost 5 bases to trimming and J lost 1 base, with 6 bases between them. Germline CDR1 is SGHDT and CDR2 is YYEEEE. The CDR3 length is 12 residues. The CDR3 reads CASRFGNYGYTF. The CDR3 coding sequence is TGTGCCAGCAGATTCGGTAACTATGGCTACACCTTC. Filled out from reference TRBV5-6 and TRBJ1-2, the complete variable domain reads DAGVTQSPTHLIKTRGQQVTLRCSPKSGHDTVSWYQQALGQGPQFIFQYYEEEERQRGNFPDRFSGHQFPNYSSELNVNALLLGDSALYLCASRFGNYGYTFGSGTRLTVV.